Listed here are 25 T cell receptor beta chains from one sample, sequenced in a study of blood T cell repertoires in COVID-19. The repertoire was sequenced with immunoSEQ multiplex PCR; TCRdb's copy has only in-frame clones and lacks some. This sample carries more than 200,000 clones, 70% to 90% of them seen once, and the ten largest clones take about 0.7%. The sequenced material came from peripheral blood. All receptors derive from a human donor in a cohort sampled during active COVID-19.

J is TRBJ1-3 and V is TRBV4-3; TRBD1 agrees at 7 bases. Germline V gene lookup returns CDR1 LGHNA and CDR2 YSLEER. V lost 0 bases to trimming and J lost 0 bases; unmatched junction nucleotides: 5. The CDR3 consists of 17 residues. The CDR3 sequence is CASSQDPGTVSGNTIYF. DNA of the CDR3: TGCGCCAGCAGCCAAGATCCGGGGACAGTCTCTGGAAACACCATATATTTT.

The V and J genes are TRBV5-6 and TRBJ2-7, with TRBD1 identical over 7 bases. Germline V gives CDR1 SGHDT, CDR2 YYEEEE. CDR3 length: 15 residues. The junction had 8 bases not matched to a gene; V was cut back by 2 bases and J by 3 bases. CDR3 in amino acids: CASSFLGQTVYEQYF. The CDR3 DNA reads TGTGCCAGCAGCTTCTTGGGACAGACAGTCTACGAGCAGTACTTC.

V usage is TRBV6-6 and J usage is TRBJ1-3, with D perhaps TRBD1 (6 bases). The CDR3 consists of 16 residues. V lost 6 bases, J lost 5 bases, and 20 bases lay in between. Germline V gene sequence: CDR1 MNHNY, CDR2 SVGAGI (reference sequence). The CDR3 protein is CASRPTGKGPRNTIYF. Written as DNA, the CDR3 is TGTGCCAGCAGACCCACAGGGAAGGGACCAAGAAACACCATATATTTT.

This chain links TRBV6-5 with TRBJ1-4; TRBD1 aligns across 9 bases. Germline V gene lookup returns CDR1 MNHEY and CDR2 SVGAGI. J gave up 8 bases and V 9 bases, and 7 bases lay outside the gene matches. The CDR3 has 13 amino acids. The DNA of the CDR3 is TGTGCCAGTTCCGGGACAGGGCTGGAAAAACTGTTTTTT. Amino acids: CASSGTGLEKLFF.

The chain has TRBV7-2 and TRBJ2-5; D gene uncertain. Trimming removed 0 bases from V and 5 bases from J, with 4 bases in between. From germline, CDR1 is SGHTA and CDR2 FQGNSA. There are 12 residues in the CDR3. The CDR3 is CASSLARETQYF. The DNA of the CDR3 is TGTGCCAGCAGCTTAGCGAGGGAGACCCAGTACTTC.

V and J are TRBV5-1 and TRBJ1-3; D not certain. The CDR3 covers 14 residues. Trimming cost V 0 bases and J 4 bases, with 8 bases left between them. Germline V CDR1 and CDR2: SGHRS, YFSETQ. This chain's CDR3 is CASSLAGNGNTIYF. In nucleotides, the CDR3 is TGCGCCAGCAGCTTGGCCGGGAACGGAAACACCATATATTTT.

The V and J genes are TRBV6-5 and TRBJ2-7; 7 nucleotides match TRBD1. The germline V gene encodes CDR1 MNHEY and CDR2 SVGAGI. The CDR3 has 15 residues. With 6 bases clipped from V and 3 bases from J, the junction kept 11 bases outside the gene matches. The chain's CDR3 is CASSLRTGRNYEQYF. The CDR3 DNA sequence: TGTGCCAGCAGCCTCAGGACAGGTCGCAACTACGAGCAGTACTTC.

The CDR3: CASSPRPGSALNTEAFF. In DNA form, the CDR3 reads TGTGCCAGCTCACCACGGCCAGGGTCCGCTCTGAACACTGAAGCTTTCTTT. V is TRBV18 and J is TRBJ1-1; perhaps TRBD1 as D (5 bases). The CDR3 runs 17 residues. CDR1 and CDR2 (germline): KGHSH, LQKENI. The V and J ends lost 1 base and 0 bases respectively, with 15 bases between them. The full variable domain, completed using reference TRBV18 and TRBJ1-1, is NAGVMQNPRHLVRRRGQEARLRCSPMKGHSHVYWYRQLPEEGLKFMVYLQKENIIDESGMPKERFSAEFPKEGPSILRIQQVVRGDSAAYFCASSPRPGSALNTEAFFGQGTRLTVV.

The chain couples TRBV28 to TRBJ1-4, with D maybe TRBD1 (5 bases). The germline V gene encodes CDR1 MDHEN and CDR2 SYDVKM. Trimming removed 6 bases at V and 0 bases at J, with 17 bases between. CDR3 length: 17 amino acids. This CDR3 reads CASSWVWGAATNEKLFF. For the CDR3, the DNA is TGTGCCAGCAGCTGGGTTTGGGGCGCAGCAACTAATGAAAAACTGTTTTTT.

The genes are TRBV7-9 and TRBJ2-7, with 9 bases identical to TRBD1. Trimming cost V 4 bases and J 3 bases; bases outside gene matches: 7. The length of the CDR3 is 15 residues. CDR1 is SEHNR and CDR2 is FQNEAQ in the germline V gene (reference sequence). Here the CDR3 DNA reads TGTGCCAGCAGCTCGGGACAGGGCGCATACTACGAGCAGTACTTC. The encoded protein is CASSSGQGAYYEQYF.

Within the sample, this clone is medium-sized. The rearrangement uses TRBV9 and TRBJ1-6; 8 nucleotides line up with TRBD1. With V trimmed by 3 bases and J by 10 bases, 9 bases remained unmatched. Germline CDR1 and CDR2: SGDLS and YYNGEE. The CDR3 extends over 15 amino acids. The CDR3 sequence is CASSASGGSGSPLHF. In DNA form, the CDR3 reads TGTGCCAGCAGCGCATCAGGGGGCTCAGGATCACCCCTCCACTTT.

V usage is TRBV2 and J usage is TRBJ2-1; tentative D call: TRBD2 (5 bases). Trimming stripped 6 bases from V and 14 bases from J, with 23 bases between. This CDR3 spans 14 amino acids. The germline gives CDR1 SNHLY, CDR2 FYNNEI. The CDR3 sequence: CASRSGPPPGGKFF. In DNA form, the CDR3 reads TGTGCCAGCAGGTCGGGCCCACCACCCGGAGGAAAGTTCTTC.

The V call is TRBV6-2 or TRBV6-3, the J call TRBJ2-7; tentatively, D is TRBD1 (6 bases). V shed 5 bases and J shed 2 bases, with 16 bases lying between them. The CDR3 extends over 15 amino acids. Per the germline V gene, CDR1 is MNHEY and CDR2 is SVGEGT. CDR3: CASSQMGRGPYEQYF. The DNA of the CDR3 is TGTGCCAGCAGTCAAATGGGCAGGGGACCCTACGAGCAGTACTTC.

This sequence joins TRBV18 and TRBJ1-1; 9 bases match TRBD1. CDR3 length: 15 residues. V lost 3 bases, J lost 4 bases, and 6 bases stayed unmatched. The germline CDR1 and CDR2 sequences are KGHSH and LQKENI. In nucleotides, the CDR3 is TGTGCCAGCTCACCTGAGACAGGGGGTACCACTGAAGCTTTCTTT. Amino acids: CASSPETGGTTEAFF.

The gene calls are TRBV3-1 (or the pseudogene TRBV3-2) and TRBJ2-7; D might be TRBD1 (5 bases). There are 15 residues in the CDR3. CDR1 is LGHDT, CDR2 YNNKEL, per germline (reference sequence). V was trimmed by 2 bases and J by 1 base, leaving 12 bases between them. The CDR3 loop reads CASSQQGKASYEQYF. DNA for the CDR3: TGTGCCAGCAGCCAACAGGGTAAAGCATCCTACGAGCAGTACTTC.

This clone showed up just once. CDR3 nucleotide sequence: TGTGCCAGCAGTCCCGGACAAATCTATGGCTACACCTTC. Translation: CASSPGQIYGYTF. This chain uses TRBV5-6 with TRBJ1-2, with D possibly matching TRBD1 (5 bases). The germline V and J ends were trimmed by 5 bases and 4 bases, with 12 bases remaining between them. CDR3 length: 13 residues. Germline V gene sequence: CDR1 SGHDT, CDR2 YYEEEE.

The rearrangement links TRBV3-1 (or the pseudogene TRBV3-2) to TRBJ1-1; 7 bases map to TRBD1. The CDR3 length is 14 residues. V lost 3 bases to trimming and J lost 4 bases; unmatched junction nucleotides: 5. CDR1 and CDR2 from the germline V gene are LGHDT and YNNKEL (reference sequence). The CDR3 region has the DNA TGTGCCAGCAGCCAGACAGGGCTGAGCACTGAAGCTTTCTTT. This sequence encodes CASSQTGLSTEAFF.

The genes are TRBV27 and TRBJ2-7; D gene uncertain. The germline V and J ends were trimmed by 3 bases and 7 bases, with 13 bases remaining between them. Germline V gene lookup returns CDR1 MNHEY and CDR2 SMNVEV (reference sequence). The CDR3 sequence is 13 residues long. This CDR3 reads CASSLVNKREQYF. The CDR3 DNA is TGTGCCAGCAGTTTGGTAAATAAGAGGGAGCAGTACTTC.

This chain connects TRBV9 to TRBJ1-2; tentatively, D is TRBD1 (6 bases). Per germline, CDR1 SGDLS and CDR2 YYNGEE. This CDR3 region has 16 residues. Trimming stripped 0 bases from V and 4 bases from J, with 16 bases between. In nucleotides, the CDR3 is TGTGCCAGCAGCGTAGCTGGGGGGGCAATGGGCTATGGCTACACCTTC. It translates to CASSVAGGAMGYGYTF. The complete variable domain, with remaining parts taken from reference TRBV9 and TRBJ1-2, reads DSGVTQTPKHLITATGQRVTLRCSPRSGDLSVYWYQQSLDQGLQFLIQYYNGEERAKGNILERFSAQQFPDLHSELNLSSLELGDSALYFCASSVAGGAMGYGYTFGSGTRLTVV.

The CDR3 is CASSPRGAQLPFTDTQYF. The DNA of the CDR3 is TGTGCCAGCAGCCCTCGGGGGGCCCAGTTACCTTTCACAGATACGCAGTATTTT. This sequence joins TRBV5-4 and TRBJ2-3, with D possibly matching TRBD2 (7 bases). V was shortened by 4 bases and J by 2 bases, with 23 bases between the two germline ends. The germline V gene encodes CDR1 SGHNT and CDR2 YYREEE (reference sequence). The CDR3 length is 18 residues.

CDR3 in amino acids: CASNNEGRNYGYTF. The CDR3 bases are TGCGCCAGCAACAACGAGGGCAGGAACTATGGCTACACCTTC. This sequence joins TRBV5-1 and TRBJ1-2, with D unclear. The V and J ends lost 6 bases and 2 bases respectively, with 14 bases between them. The length of the CDR3 is 14 residues. Germline assignment: CDR1 SGHRS and CDR2 YFSETQ.

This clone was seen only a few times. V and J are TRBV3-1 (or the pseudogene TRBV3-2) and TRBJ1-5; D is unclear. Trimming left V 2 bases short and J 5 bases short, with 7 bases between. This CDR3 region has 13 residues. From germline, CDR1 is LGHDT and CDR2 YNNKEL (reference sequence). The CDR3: CASSQNRDQPQHF. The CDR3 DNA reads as TGTGCCAGCAGCCAAAATCGAGATCAGCCCCAGCATTTT.

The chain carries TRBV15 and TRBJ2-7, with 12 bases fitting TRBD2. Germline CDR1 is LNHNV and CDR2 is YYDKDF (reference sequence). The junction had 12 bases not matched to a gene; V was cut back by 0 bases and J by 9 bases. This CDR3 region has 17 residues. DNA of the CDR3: TGTGCCACCAGCAGAGATCGGACTAGCGGGACCACCATGGGGCAGTACTTC. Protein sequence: CATSRDRTSGTTMGQYF.

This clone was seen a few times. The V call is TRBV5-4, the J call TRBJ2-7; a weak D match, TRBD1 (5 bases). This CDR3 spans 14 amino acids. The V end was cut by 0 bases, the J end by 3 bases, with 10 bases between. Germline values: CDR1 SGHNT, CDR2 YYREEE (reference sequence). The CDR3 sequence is CASSLGQGLYEQYF. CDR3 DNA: TGTGCCAGCAGCTTGGGGCAGGGTCTCTACGAGCAGTACTTC.

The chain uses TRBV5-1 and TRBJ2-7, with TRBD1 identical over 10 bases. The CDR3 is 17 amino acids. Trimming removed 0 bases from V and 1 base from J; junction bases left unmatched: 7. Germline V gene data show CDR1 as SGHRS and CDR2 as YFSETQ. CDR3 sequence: CASSLADRTGGSYEQYF. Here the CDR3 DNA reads TGCGCCAGCAGCTTGGCCGATCGGACAGGGGGGTCCTACGAGCAGTACTTC.